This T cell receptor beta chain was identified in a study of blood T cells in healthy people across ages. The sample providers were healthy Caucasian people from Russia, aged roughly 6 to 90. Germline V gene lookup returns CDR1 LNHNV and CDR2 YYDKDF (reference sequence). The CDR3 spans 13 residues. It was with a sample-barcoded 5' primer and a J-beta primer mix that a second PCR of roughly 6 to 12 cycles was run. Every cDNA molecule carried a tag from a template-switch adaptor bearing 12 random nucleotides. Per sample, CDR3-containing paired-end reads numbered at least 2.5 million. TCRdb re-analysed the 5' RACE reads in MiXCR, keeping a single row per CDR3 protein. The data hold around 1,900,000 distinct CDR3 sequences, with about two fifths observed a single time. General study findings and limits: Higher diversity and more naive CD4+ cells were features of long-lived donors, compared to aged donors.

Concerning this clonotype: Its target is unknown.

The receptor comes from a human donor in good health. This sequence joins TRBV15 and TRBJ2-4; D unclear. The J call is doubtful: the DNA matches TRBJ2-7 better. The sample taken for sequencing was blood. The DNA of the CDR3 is TGTGCCACCAGCAGAGAAGGATCCTACGAGCAGTACTTC. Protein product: CATSREGSYEQYF.